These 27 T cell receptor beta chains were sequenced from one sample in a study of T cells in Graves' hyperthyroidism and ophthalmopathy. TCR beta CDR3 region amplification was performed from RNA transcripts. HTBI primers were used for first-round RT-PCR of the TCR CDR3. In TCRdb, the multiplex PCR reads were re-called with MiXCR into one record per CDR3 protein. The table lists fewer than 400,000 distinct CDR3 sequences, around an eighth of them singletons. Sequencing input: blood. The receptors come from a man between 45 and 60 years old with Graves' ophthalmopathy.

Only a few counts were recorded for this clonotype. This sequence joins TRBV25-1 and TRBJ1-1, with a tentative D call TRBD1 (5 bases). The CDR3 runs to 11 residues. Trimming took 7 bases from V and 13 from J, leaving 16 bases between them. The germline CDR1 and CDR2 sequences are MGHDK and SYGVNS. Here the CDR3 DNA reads TGTGCCAGCAATATAGGACACGGAGTTTTCTTT. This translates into CASNIGHGVFF.

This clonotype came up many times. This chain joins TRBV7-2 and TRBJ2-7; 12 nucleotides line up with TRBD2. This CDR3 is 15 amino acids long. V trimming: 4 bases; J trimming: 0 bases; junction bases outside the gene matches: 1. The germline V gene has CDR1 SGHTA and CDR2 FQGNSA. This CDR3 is CASSWTSGTSYEQYF. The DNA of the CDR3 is TGTGCCAGCAGCTGGACTAGCGGGACCTCCTACGAGCAGTACTTC. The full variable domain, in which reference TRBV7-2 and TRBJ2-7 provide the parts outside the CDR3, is GAGVSQSPSNKVTEKGKDVELRCDPISGHTALYWYRQSLGQGLEFLIYFQGNSAPDKSGLPSDRFSAERTGGSVSTLTIQRTQQEDSAVYLCASSWTSGTSYEQYFGPGTRLTVT.

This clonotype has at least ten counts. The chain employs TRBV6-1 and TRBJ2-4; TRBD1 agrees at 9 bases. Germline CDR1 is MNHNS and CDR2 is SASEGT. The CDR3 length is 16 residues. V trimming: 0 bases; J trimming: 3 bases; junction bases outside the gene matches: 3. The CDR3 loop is CASSEAQTGGKNIQYF. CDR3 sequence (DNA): TGTGCCAGCAGTGAAGCCCAGACAGGGGGCAAAAACATTCAGTACTTC.

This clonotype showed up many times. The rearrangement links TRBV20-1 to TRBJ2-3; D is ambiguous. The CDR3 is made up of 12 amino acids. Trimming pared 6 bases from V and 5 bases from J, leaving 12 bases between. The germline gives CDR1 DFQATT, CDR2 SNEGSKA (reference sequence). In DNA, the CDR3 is TGCAGTGCCCCACCGATTGGAGATACGCAGTATTTT. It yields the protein CSAPPIGDTQYF.

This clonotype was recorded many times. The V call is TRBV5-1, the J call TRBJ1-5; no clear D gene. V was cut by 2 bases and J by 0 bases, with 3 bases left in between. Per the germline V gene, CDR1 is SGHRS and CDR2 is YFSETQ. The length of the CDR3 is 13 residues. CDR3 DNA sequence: TGCGCCAGCAGCTTTGATAGCAATCAGCCCCAGCATTTT. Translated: CASSFDSNQPQHF.

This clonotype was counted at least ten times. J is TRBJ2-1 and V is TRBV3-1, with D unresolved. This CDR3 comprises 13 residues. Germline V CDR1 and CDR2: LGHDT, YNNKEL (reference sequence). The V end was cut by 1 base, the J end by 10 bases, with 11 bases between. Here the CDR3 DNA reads TGTGCCAGCAGCCAAGCTCGGTTGGGGGAGCAGTTCTTC. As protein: CASSQARLGEQFF.

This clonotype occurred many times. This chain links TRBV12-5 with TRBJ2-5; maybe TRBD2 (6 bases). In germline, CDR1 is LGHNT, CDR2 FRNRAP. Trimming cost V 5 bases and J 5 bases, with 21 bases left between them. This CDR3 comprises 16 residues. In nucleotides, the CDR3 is TGTGCTAGTGGTGGTACGACGGCGGGGAGGTTTGAGACCCAGTACTTC. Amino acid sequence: CASGGTTAGRFETQYF.

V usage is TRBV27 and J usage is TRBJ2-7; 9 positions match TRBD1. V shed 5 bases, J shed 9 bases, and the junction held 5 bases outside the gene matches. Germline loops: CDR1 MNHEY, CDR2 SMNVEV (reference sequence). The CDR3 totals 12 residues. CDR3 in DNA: TGTGCCAGCAGTCATTCGGACAGGGGGCAGTACTTC. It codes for CASSHSDRGQYF.

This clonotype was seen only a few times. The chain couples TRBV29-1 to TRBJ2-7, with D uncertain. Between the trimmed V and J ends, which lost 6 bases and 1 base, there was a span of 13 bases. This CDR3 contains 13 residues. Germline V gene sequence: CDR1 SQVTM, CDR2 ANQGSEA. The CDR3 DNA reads TGCAGCGTGAAGACACCTGGGTCCTACGAGCAGTACTTC. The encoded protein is CSVKTPGSYEQYF.

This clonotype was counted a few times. CDR3 bases: TGTGCCAGCAGTGAAAATACGGCGGGAGGAGAGACCCAGTACTTC. The encoded protein is CASSENTAGGETQYF. The genes are TRBV2 and TRBJ2-5, with TRBD2 matching over 8 bases. From germline, CDR1 is SNHLY and CDR2 FYNNEI. CDR3 size: 15 residues. Unmatched junction bases numbered 6, after V lost 2 bases and J lost 4 bases.

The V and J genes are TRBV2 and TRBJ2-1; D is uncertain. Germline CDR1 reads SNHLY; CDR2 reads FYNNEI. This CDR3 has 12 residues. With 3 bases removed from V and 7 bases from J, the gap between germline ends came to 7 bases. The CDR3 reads CASSETRNEQFF. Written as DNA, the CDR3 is TGTGCCAGCAGTGAGACTCGGAATGAGCAGTTCTTC. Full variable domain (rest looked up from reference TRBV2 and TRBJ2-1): EPEVTQTPSHQVTQMGQEVILRCVPISNHLYFYWYRQILGQKVEFLVSFYNNEISEKSEIFDDQFSVERPDGSNFTLKIRSTKLEDSAMYFCASSETRNEQFFGPGTRLTVL.

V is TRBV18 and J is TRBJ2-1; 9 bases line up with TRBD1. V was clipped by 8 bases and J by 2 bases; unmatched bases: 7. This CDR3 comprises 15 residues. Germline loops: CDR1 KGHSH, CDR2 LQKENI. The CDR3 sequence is CASATGTGTYNEQFF. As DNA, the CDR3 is TGTGCCAGCGCGACCGGGACAGGGACCTACAATGAGCAGTTCTTC.

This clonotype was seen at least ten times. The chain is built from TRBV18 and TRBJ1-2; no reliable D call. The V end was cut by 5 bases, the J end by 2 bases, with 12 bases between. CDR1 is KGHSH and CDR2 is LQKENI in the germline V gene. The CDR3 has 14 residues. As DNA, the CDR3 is TGTGCCAGCTCAAAGACCCAAAGCAACTATGGCTACACCTTC. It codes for CASSKTQSNYGYTF.

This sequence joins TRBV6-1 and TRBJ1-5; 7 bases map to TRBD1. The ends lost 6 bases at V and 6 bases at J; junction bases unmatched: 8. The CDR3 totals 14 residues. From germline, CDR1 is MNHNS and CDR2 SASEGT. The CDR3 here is CASSPLDRAQPQHF. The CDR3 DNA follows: TGTGCCAGCAGCCCCCTCGACAGGGCTCAGCCCCAGCATTTT.

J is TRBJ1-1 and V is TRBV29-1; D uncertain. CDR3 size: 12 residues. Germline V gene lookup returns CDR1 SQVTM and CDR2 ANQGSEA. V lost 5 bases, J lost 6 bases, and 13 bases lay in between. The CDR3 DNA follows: TGCAGCGTTTCCCTCACCCTGGCTGAAGCTTTCTTT. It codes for CSVSLTLAEAFF.

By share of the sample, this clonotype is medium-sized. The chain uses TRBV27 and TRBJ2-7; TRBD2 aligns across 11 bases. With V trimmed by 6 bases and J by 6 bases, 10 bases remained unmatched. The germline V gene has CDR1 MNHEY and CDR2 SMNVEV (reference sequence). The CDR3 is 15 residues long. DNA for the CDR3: TGTGCCAGCAGATACTTAGCGGGAGGGTCGTCCGAGCAGTACTTC. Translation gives CASRYLAGGSSEQYF.

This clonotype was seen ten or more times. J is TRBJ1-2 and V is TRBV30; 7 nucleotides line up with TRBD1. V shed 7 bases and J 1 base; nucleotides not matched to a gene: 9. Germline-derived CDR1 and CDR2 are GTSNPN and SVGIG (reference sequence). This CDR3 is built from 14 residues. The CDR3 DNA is TGTGCCTCCCGCCGACAGGGAGGTAACTATGGCTACACCTTC. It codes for CASRRQGGNYGYTF.

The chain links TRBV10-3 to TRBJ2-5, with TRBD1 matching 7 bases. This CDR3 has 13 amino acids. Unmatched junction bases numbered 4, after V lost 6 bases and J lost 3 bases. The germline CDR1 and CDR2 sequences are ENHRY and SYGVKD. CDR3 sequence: CAIRPDREETQYF. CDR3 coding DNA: TGTGCCATCAGGCCTGACAGGGAAGAGACCCAGTACTTC.

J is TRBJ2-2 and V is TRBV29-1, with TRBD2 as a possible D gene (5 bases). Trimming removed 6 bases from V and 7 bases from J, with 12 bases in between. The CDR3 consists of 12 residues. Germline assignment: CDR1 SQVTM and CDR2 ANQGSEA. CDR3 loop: CSVRGSGGELFF. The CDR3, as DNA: TGCAGCGTACGAGGGAGTGGCGGGGAGCTGTTTTTT.

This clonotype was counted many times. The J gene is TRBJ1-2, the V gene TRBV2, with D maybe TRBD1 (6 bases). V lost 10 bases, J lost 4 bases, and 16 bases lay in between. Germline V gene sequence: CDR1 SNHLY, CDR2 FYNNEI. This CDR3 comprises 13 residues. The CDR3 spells CAKRDIDLYGYTF. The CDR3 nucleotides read TGTGCCAAGAGGGACATCGATCTCTATGGCTACACCTTC.

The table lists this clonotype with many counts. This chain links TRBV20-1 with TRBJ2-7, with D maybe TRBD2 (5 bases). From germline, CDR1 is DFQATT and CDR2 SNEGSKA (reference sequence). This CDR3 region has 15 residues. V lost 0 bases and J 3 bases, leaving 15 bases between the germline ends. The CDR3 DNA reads TGCAGTGCTAGAGATCCCCAGCGGACCTTCTACGAGCAGTACTTC. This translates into CSARDPQRTFYEQYF.

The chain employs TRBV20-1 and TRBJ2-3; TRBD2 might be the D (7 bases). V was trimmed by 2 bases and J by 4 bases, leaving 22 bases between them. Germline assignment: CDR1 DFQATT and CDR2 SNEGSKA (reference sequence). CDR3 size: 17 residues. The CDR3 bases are TGCAGTGCTAGAAACGTGGGGGGCCTGGGGGGGCCAGATACGCAGTATTTT. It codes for CSARNVGGLGGPDTQYF.

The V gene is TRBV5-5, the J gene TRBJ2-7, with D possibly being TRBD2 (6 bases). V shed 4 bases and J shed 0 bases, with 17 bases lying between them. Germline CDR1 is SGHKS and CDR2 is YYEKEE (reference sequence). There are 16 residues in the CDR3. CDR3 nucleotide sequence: TGTGCCAGCAGCCGACAGCCTAGCGCGAGCTCCTACGAGCAGTACTTC. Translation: CASSRQPSASSYEQYF.

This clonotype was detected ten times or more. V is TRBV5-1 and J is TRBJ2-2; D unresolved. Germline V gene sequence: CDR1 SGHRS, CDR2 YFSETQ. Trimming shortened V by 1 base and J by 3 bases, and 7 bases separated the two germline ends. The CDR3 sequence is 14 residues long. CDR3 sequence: CASSLYTDTGELFF. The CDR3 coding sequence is TGCGCCAGCAGCTTGTATACGGACACCGGGGAGCTGTTTTTT.

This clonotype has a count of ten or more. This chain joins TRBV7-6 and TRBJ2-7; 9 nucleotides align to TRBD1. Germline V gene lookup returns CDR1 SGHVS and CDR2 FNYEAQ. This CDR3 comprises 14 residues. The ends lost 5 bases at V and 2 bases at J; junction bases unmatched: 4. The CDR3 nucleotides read TGTGCCAGCAGCGTGGGACAGGGACCCTACGAGCAGTACTTC. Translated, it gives CASSVGQGPYEQYF.

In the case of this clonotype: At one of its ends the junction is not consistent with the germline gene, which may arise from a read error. In nucleotides, the CDR3 is TGTGCCACCAGTCGGGGCCCCTATAATGAGCAGTTCTTC. Protein product: CATSRGPYNEQFF. The chain joins TRBV24-1 to TRBJ2-1, with D perhaps assigned TRBD1 or TRBD2 (5 bases each). CDR3 length equals 13 residues. Germline-derived CDR1 and CDR2 are KGHDR and SFDVKD.

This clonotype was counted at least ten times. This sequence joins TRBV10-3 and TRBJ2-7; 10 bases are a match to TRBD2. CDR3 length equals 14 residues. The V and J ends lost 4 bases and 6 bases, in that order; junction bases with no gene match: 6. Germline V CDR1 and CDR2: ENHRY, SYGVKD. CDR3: CAISGASGSGEQYF. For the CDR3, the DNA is TGTGCCATCAGTGGGGCTAGCGGGAGCGGCGAGCAGTACTTC.